A selection of T cell receptor beta chains follows, all from one sample in a study of beta chain features in type 1 diabetes. The repertoire was sequenced with immunoSEQ multiplex PCR; TCRdb's copy has only in-frame clones and lacks some. The sample records about 700,000 clones, around 15% being singletons. Material: naive CD4+ T cells from blood. These receptors were taken from a man between 18 and 29 years old with type 1 diabetes. CDR3s include the opening cysteine and the closing phenylalanine or tryptophan. D genes are given only for firm matches.

TRBV18	TRBD2	TRBJ2-1	CASSPPGLESANEQFF
TRBV18	TRBD2	TRBJ2-5	CASSPTAGGRETQYF
TRBV6-5	TRBD1	TRBJ1-4	CASSYSRQGGEKLFF
TRBV5-1	-	TRBJ2-1	CASSLVGTDEQFF
TRBV4-1	-	TRBJ2-7	CASSQDQDSGRSEQYF
TRBV14	-	TRBJ2-6	CASSQFSGANVLTF
TRBV20-1	-	TRBJ2-5	CSASQETQYF
TRBV5-4	-	TRBJ2-6	CASSQGELLGANVLTF
TRBV28	TRBD1	TRBJ1-5	CASSLSGQGGNQPQHF
TRBV7-3	-	TRBJ2-2	CASSPIVGVGTGELFF
TRBV5-1	-	TRBJ2-7	CASSYNPYEQYF
TRBV13	-	TRBJ2-5	CASSPSGMETQYF
TRBV29-1	-	TRBJ2-1	CSVEIIHNEQFF
TRBV19	-	TRBJ2-3	CASSRDSLADTDTQYF
TRBV9	-	TRBJ1-1	CASSGGRTVNTEAFF
TRBV29-1	-	TRBJ1-1	CSAGMNTEAFF
TRBV15	-	TRBJ2-5	CATSSLGGPGETQYF
TRBV18	-	TRBJ2-1	CASSPGQSNEQFF
TRBV30	-	TRBJ2-7	CAWSDYGPSVHEQYF